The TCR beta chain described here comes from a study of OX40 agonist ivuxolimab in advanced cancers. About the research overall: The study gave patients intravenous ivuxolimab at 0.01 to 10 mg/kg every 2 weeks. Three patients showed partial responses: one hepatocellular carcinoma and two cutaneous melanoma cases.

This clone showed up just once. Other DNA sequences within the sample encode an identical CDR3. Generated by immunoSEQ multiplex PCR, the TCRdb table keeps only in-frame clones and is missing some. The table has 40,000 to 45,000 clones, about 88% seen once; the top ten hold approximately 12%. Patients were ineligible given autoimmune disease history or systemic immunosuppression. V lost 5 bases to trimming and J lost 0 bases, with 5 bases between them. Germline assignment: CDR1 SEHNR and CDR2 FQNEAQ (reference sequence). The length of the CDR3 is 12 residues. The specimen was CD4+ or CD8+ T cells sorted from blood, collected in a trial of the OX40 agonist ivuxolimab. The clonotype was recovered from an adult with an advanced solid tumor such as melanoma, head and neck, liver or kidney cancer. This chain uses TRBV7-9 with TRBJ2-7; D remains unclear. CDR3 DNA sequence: TGTGCCAGCAGCCTGAGCTCCTACGAGCAGTACTTC. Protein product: CASSLSSYEQYF.